This TCR beta chain was identified during a study of T cell responses to AZD1222 COVID-19 vaccine. J was trimmed by 5 bases and V by 9 bases; bases with no gene match: 11. The germline CDR1 and CDR2 sequences are SEHNR and FQNEAQ (reference sequence). The CDR3 runs to 15 residues. The data were produced by immunoSEQ multiplex PCR, yet TCRdb's version contains in-frame clones alone and is incomplete. The table includes tens of thousands of clones, over 80% detected once. In the case of this clone: Its antigen is unidentified.

Whole-study results and caveats: Baseline seropositivity occurred in only a handful of AZD1222 recipients. Nearly half of spike-specific TCRs reportedly target variant regions that are unmutated in the B.1.351 and B.1.1.7 variants. Scientists sampled the repertoires only once the peak T cell response had passed.

Researchers grouped second doses given at about 4 or about 12 weeks into one pool. The genes are TRBV7-9 and TRBJ2-2, with TRBD1 identical over 8 bases. Here the sequenced sample was peripheral blood, taken 28 days after the second AZD1222 dose. This clonotype originated in an adult who received the AZD1222 COVID-19 vaccine. CDR3 amino acids: CARPGTGSLTGELFF. The CDR3 DNA is TGTGCCAGGCCGGGGACAGGTTCTCTTACCGGGGAGCTGTTTTTT. The variable domain in full, completed from reference TRBV7-9 and TRBJ2-2, reads DTGVSQNPRHKITKRGQNVTFRCDPISEHNRLYWYRQTLGQGPEFLTYFQNEAQLEKSRLLSDRFSAERPKGSFSTLEIQRTEQGDSAMYLCARPGTGSLTGELFFGEGSRLTVL.